This record concerns one T cell receptor beta chain sequence. Its antigen is currently unknown. Using immunoSEQ multiplex PCR, the repertoire was profiled, and TCRdb retains in-frame clones only, with some absent. Seen here are tens of thousands of clones, 81% observed once, and the top ten hold 5.4%. Time point of the sample: week 35, safety follow-up. Topical imiquimod accompanied each vaccine dose, which consisted of 300 ug of mutant IDH1 20-mer peptide. CDR3 length: 15 residues. Per germline, CDR1 SEHNR and CDR2 FQNEAQ (reference sequence). The ends were cut back, 2 bases at V and 0 bases at J, with 8 bases in the middle. This entry belongs to a study of a mutant IDH1 vaccine in newly diagnosed glioma. Whole-study context: The sex distribution of treated patients was around 60% male and roughly 38% female, with a mean age of around 40 years. Therapy received beforehand was radiotherapy, temozolomide, or both, with most patients given both.

This material consisted of PBMCs, taken from a glioma patient whose treatment included an IDH1 peptide vaccine. The rearrangement uses TRBV7-9 and TRBJ1-3, with D unclear. This TCR was recovered from a man in his forties with glioma. DNA of the CDR3: TGTGCCAGCAGCTTATCGGGGTCCTCTGGAAACACCATATATTTT. It yields the protein CASSLSGSSGNTIYF.